This paragraph covers one T cell receptor (beta chain) sequence. The antigen remains undetermined. MiXCR was run by TCRdb on the reads, yielding one entry per CDR3 protein. The sample shows 450,000 to 650,000 distinct CDR3 sequences, approximately 40% of them seen only once. This sample is part of a study of T cell repertoires in cytomegalovirus infection. Study-level findings and limits: The ex vivo response showed dominance by HLA-C-restricted CMV-specific TCR beta clonotypes.

V was trimmed by 5 bases and J by 3 bases, leaving 13 bases between them. The CDR3 spans 15 residues. From germline, CDR1 is MGHRA and CDR2 YSYEKL. The genes are TRBV4-1 and TRBJ1-4, with D possibly being TRBD1 (6 bases). The material sequenced was cultured PBMCs, taken from culture after CMV antigen stimulation. The sequence came from a human donor in good health (CMV status not recorded). Some clones in this sample may be carry-over from other donors' samples. CDR3 sequence reads: CASSYRGAANEKLFF. CDR3 DNA: TGCGCCAGCAGCTATCGGGGGGCGGCTAATGAAAAACTGTTTTTT.